The next 10 T cell receptor beta chains were all read from a single sample in a study of cytomegalovirus exposure and HLA in healthy donors. The study ran its PCR with 60 Vbeta and 13 Jbeta primers. TCRdb keeps only in-frame clones here, not all; method: immunoSEQ multiplex PCR. The sample shows about 110,000 clones, approximately 76% of them seen only once. The sequencing input was PBMCs. The source is a man aged 40-55 years in good health and CMV-seronegative.

The genes are TRBV9 and TRBJ2-2; 8 bases are a match to TRBD1. CDR3 length: 15 residues. The V and J ends lost 2 bases and 2 bases, in that order; junction bases with no gene match: 2. Per germline, CDR1 SGDLS and CDR2 YYNGEE. The CDR3, as DNA: TGTGCCAGCAGCGTGGACAGGGTTAACACCGGGGAGCTGTTTTTT. Its protein is CASSVDRVNTGELFF.

The chain is built from TRBV7-2 and TRBJ2-1; TRBD2 aligns across 7 bases. The CDR3 runs 16 residues. Trimming cost V 4 bases and J 5 bases; bases outside gene matches: 11. CDR1 is SGHTA, CDR2 FQGNSA, per germline. CDR3 bases: TGTGCCAGCAGCTCATTCGGCCTAGCGGTGAACAATGAGCAGTTCTTC. Amino acids: CASSSFGLAVNNEQFF.

V is TRBV29-1 and J is TRBJ2-5, with D possibly TRBD1 on 6 matching bases. Germline assignment: CDR1 SQVTM and CDR2 ANQGSEA. Trimming took off 4 bases at V and 5 bases at J, with 11 bases between the two ends. There are 12 residues in the CDR3. CDR3 sequence (DNA): TGCAGCGTTGTTTGGGGGCAGGAGACCCAGTACTTC. Translated, it gives CSVVWGQETQYF.

The chain recombines TRBV18 with TRBJ1-2; 7 positions agree with TRBD1. V lost 4 bases to trimming and J lost 7 bases; unmatched junction nucleotides: 6. This CDR3 spans 13 amino acids. The germline V gene encodes CDR1 KGHSH and CDR2 LQKENI. DNA of the CDR3: TGTGCCAGCTCACGCACAGGGGTACCTGGCTACACCTTC. Residues: CASSRTGVPGYTF.

This clone has just a few counts. The chain uses TRBV11-3 and TRBJ2-7; D perhaps matches TRBD2 (6 bases). CDR3 length: 14 amino acids. V lost 1 base and J 2 bases, leaving 9 bases between the germline ends. Per germline, CDR1 SGHNT and CDR2 YENEEA. CDR3 loop: CASSLGTGAYEQYF. DNA of the CDR3: TGTGCCAGCAGCTTAGGGACGGGAGCCTACGAGCAGTACTTC.

The chain couples TRBV9 to TRBJ2-3, with TRBD1 matching 9 bases. This CDR3 region has 15 residues. Trimming at V came to 3 bases and at J to 2 bases, leaving 4 bases not matched to a gene. Germline V gives CDR1 SGDLS, CDR2 YYNGEE. CDR3 in DNA: TGTGCCAGCAGCGCTGACAGGGGGTTCACAGATACGCAGTATTTT. Translation: CASSADRGFTDTQYF.

This clone was detected a few times. J is TRBJ2-1 and V is TRBV6-4; TRBD1 aligns across 10 bases. This CDR3 is built from 15 residues. Germline V gives CDR1 MRHNA, CDR2 SNTAGT. With 5 bases clipped from V and 5 bases from J, the junction kept 6 bases outside the gene matches. The CDR3 DNA reads TGTGCCAGCAGTATGGGGACAGGGGAAAACAATGAGCAGTTCTTC. The encoded protein is CASSMGTGENNEQFF.

CDR3 DNA: TGTGCCAGTAGTATTGAAGACAGTTGGTATGAAAAACTGTTTTTT. Protein product: CASSIEDSWYEKLFF. J is TRBJ1-4 and V is TRBV19, with D perhaps matching TRBD1 (5 bases). V lost 3 bases and J 6 bases, leaving 14 bases between the germline ends. The CDR3 sequence is 15 residues long. From germline, CDR1 is LNHDA and CDR2 SQIVND (reference sequence).

The CDR3 is CASSVAEGVGDTQYF. Written as DNA, the CDR3 is TGTGCCAGCAGCGTAGCAGAGGGGGTCGGAGATACGCAGTATTTT. The genes are TRBV9 and TRBJ2-3; the D gene is possibly TRBD1 (6 bases). V lost 0 bases to trimming and J lost 5 bases, with 13 bases between them. CDR3 size: 15 residues. Germline V gene sequence: CDR1 SGDLS, CDR2 YYNGEE.

The V call is TRBV7-6, the J call TRBJ2-2; D gene uncertain. The CDR3 spans 15 residues. Trimming removed 3 bases from V and 3 bases from J, with 11 bases in between. Germline CDR1 and CDR2: SGHVS and FNYEAQ. CDR3 DNA sequence: TGTGCCAGCAGCTTGAACCCCCCGGACACCGGGGAGCTGTTTTTT. As protein: CASSLNPPDTGELFF.